This T cell receptor (beta chain) derives from a study of blood T cell repertoires in COVID-19. Germline assignment: CDR1 KGHSH and CDR2 LQKENI. Trimming took off 1 base at V and 0 bases at J, with 6 bases between the two ends. This CDR3 is 14 amino acids long. The age range of participants was about 18 to 95 years, with residence in about two dozen US areas. Authors' analysis steps: Amplification with reference gene primers provided the estimates of nucleated cell counts. Method: immunoSEQ multiplex PCR; TCRdb's copy keeps in-frame clones and lacks some. V, J and clone size are taken as reported in that table, and D and trimming were inferred from the DNA itself. The sample lists a few hundred thousand clones; approximately 91% were seen once.

V is TRBV18 and J is TRBJ1-1; D uncertain. The origin of this receptor is a woman aged 55-69 years who had recovered from COVID-19. The source material was PBMCs or T cells enriched from blood (not recorded which). CDR3 nucleotide sequence: TGTGCCAGCTCACCACAACAGTTGAACACTGAAGCTTTCTTT. Protein: CASSPQQLNTEAFF.